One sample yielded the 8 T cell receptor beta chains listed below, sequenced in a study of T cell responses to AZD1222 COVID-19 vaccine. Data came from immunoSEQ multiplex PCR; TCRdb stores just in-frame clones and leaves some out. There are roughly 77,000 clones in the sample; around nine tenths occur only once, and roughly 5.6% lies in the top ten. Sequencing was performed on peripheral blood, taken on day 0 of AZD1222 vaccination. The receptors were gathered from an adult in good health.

CDR3 residues: CASSRGQNEKLFF. CDR3 DNA: TGTGCCAGCTCTCGGGGACAGAATGAAAAACTGTTTTTT. The chain joins TRBV18 to TRBJ1-4, with TRBD1 matching over 7 bases. The junction had 3 bases not matched to a gene; V was cut back by 6 bases and J by 5 bases. The CDR3 length is 13 residues. Germline CDR1 and CDR2: KGHSH and LQKENI. The full variable domain, its missing parts supplied by reference TRBV18 and TRBJ1-4, is NAGVMQNPRHLVRRRGQEARLRCSPMKGHSHVYWYRQLPEEGLKFMVYLQKENIIDESGMPKERFSAEFPKEGPSILRIQQVVRGDSAAYFCASSRGQNEKLFFGSGTQLSVL.

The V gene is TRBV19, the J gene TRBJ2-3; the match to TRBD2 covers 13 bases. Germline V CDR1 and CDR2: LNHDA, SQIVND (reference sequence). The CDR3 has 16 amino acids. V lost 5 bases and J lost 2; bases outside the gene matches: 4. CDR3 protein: CASSRTSGGPTDTQYF. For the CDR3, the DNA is TGTGCCAGTAGTCGGACTAGCGGGGGACCCACAGATACGCAGTATTTT.

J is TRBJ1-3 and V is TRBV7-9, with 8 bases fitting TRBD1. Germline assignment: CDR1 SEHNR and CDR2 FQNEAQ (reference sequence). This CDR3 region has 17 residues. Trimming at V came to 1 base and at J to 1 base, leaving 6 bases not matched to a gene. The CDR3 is CASSLGSGDRSGNTIYF. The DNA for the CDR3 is TGTGCCAGCAGCTTAGGGAGCGGGGACAGGTCTGGAAACACCATATATTTT.

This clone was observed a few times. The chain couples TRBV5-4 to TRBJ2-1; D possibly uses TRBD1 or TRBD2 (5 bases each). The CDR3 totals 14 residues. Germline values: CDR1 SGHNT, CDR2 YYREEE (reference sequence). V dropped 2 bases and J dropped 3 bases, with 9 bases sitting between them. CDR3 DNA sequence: TGTGCCAGCAGCTTTGGGGGTCACTACAATGAGCAGTTCTTC. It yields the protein CASSFGGHYNEQFF.

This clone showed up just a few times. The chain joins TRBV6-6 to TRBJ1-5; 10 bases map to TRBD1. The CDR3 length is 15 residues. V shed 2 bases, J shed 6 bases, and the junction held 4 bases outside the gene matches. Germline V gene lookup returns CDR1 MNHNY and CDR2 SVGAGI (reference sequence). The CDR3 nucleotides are TGTGCCAGCAGTTACGAGGGACAGGGGAGTCAGCCCCAGCATTTT. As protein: CASSYEGQGSQPQHF.

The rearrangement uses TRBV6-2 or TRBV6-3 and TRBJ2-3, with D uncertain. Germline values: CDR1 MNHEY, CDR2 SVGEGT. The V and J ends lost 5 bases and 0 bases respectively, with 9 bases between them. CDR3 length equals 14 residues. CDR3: CASSTPVSTDTQYF. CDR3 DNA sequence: TGTGCCAGCAGTACCCCCGTTAGCACAGATACGCAGTATTTT.

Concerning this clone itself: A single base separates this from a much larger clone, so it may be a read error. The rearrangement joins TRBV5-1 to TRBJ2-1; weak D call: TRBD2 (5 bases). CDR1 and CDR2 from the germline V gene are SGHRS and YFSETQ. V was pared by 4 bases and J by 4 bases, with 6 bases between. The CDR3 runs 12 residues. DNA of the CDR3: TGCGCCAGCAGCCCGGGGTACAATGAGCAGTTCTTC. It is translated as CASSPGYNEQFF.

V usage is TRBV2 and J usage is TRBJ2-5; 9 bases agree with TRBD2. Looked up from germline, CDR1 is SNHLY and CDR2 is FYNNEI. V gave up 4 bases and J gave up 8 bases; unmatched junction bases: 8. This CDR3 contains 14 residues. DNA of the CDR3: TGTGCCAGCAGTGCTGTGCGGGGGGGCGAAACCCAGTACTTC. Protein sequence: CASSAVRGGETQYF.